One and the same sample provided the 32 T cell receptor beta chains below, sequenced in a study of PD-L1 blockade in urothelial cancer. The protocol was immunoSEQ multiplex PCR, while the TCRdb copy is restricted to in-frame clones and leaves out a portion. The profile covers some 45,000 clones, with about nine tenths appearing a single time and around 4.2% taken by the ten largest. The sequencing here drew on PBMCs, taken around atezolizumab (anti-PD-L1) treatment. The source is a man older than 75 with urothelial cancer.

This sequence joins TRBV6-6 and TRBJ2-7, with 8 bases aligning to TRBD1. V gave up 5 bases and J gave up 4 bases; unmatched junction bases: 7. The CDR3 runs to 14 residues. Germline assignment: CDR1 MNHNY and CDR2 SVGAGI (reference sequence). The CDR3 bases are TGTGCCAGCAGTGTCGGACAGGGAGGTTACGAGCAGTACTTC. Protein product: CASSVGQGGYEQYF.

This chain's CDR3 is CASSVTGTNEKLFF. The CDR3 DNA reads as TGTGCCAGCAGCGTGACAGGGACTAATGAAAAACTGTTTTTT. The V and J genes are TRBV9 and TRBJ1-4; 7 bases align to TRBD1. The CDR3 has 14 residues. Trimming removed 2 bases from V and 2 bases from J; junction bases left unmatched: 0. Germline V CDR1 and CDR2: SGDLS, YYNGEE.

As for this clone: In the same sample, other DNA sequences code for this CDR3. The chain recombines TRBV5-1 with TRBJ2-7; 11 bases align to TRBD1. V dropped 4 bases and J dropped 3; count of bases not matched to a gene: 6. The CDR3 contains 15 residues. CDR1 SGHRS and CDR2 YFSETQ come from the germline V gene. DNA for the CDR3: TGCGCCAGCAGCCCCCGGACAGGGGGCATCTACGAGCAGTACTTC. Residues: CASSPRTGGIYEQYF.

This rearrangement joins TRBV10-1 to TRBJ2-3; the match to TRBD2 covers 7 bases. This CDR3 is 15 amino acids long. Germline V gene data show CDR1 as WNHNN and CDR2 as SYGVQD (reference sequence). J gave up 4 bases and V 3 bases, and 7 bases lay outside the gene matches. DNA of the CDR3: TGCGCCAGCAGTGACGGCGGGAGTGTAGCAGATACGCAGTATTTT. It is translated as CASSDGGSVADTQYF.

This chain uses TRBV6-1 with TRBJ2-5; D is possibly TRBD1 (6 bases). Germline CDR1 reads MNHNS; CDR2 reads SASEGT. The CDR3 length is 18 residues. Deletions cut 1 base from V and 5 bases from J, with 23 bases between. CDR3 sequence (DNA): TGTGCCAGCAGTGAAGAAACATACAGGGAATTCCTTCCGGAGACCCAGTACTTC. Translating it yields CASSEETYREFLPETQYF.

This clone was recorded only once. This chain's CDR3 is CASSQEEAVGGYNEQFF. The CDR3 DNA reads as TGTGCCAGCAGCCAAGAGGAAGCGGTGGGGGGGTACAATGAGCAGTTCTTC. J is TRBJ2-1 and V is TRBV4-2, with 7 bases identical to TRBD2. V was clipped by 0 bases and J by 4 bases; unmatched bases: 9. Germline V gene lookup returns CDR1 LGHNA and CDR2 YNFKEQ. This CDR3 spans 17 amino acids.

This clone occurred a few times. The chain recombines TRBV18 with TRBJ2-2, with a tentative D call TRBD2 (6 bases). V lost 9 bases, J lost 2 bases, and 13 bases lay in between. The CDR3 covers 14 residues. Germline values: CDR1 KGHSH, CDR2 LQKENI. In DNA, the CDR3 is TGTGCCAGTACACCGGGGGTAAACACCGGGGAGCTGTTTTTT. Translating gives CASTPGVNTGELFF.

CDR3 amino acids: CAITVQENTEAFF. CDR3 DNA sequence: TGTGCCATCACCGTGCAGGAGAACACTGAAGCTTTCTTT. The V gene is TRBV10-3, the J gene TRBJ1-1, with D unclear. Germline loops: CDR1 ENHRY, CDR2 SYGVKD. V shed 7 bases and J shed 1 base, with 10 bases lying between them. CDR3 length equals 13 residues.

The J gene is TRBJ2-7, the V gene TRBV4-1; 8 bases are shared with TRBD1. The junction had 1 base not matched to a gene; V was cut back by 3 bases and J by 0 bases. CDR3 length: 14 residues. The germline gives CDR1 MGHRA, CDR2 YSYEKL. In DNA, the CDR3 is TGCGCCAGCAGCCAGGGACAGGTCTCCTACGAGCAGTACTTC. Protein product: CASSQGQVSYEQYF.

J is TRBJ2-1 and V is TRBV6-6; TRBD2 matches at 7 bases. Germline assignment: CDR1 MNHNY and CDR2 SVGAGI (reference sequence). Trimming at V came to 0 bases and at J to 8 bases, leaving 10 bases not matched to a gene. The CDR3 covers 16 residues. The DNA for the CDR3 is TGTGCCAGCAGTTACTCGTTGGCGGGAGTCGCCGATGAGCAGTTCTTC. This codes for CASSYSLAGVADEQFF.

This chain links TRBV23-1 with TRBJ2-1, with 7 bases fitting TRBD2. TRBV23-1 is classed as an ORF, of uncertain function. The CDR3 is made up of 17 amino acids. V gave up 7 bases and J gave up 0 bases; unmatched junction bases: 12. This chain's CDR3 is CASNPRRAGSSYNEQFF. The CDR3 DNA is TGCGCCAGCAATCCAAGGAGAGCGGGGAGCTCCTACAATGAGCAGTTCTTC.

The genes are TRBV27 and TRBJ2-7; TRBD1 matches 8 bases. Trimming took 5 bases from V and 6 from J; bases not matched to a gene: 15. The CDR3 runs to 16 residues. Germline CDR1 MNHEY, CDR2 SMNVEV (reference sequence). The CDR3 loop reads CASSPRATGVSSEQYF. CDR3 DNA sequence: TGTGCCAGCAGTCCAAGAGCGACAGGGGTCAGCTCCGAGCAGTACTTC.

This clone was recorded only once. The J gene is TRBJ2-6, the V gene TRBV29-1; D perhaps matches TRBD1 (6 bases). Germline lookup yields CDR1 SQVTM and CDR2 ANQGSEA. The CDR3 is made up of 14 amino acids. The V gene lost 6 bases and the J gene lost 1 base, with 10 bases spanning the gap. CDR3 in DNA: TGCAGCGTGCTGCAGGGGTCTGGGGCCAACGTCCTGACTTTC. Its protein product is CSVLQGSGANVLTF.

V is TRBV5-6 and J is TRBJ2-7; 12 positions match TRBD2. The CDR3 extends over 13 amino acids. Germline assignment: CDR1 SGHDT and CDR2 YYEEEE. Trimming removed 7 bases from V and 4 bases from J; junction bases left unmatched: 3. The CDR3: CASRTSGRYEQYF. CDR3 DNA sequence: TGTGCCAGCCGAACTAGCGGGAGGTACGAGCAGTACTTC.

The rearrangement joins TRBV19 to TRBJ2-1; maybe TRBD1 (6 bases). This CDR3 has 15 amino acids. Germline V gives CDR1 LNHDA, CDR2 SQIVND (reference sequence). V shed 5 bases and J shed 2 bases, with 13 bases lying between them. The CDR3 reads CASSRQGPPYNEQFF. In DNA form, the CDR3 reads TGTGCCAGTAGTCGGCAGGGGCCCCCCTACAATGAGCAGTTCTTC.

This chain links TRBV5-1 with TRBJ2-1; 9 bases are shared with TRBD1. V lost 4 bases and J lost 5; bases outside the gene matches: 4. Looked up from germline, CDR1 is SGHRS and CDR2 is YFSETQ. There are 14 residues in the CDR3. CDR3 loop: CASSQGQGDNEQFF. The CDR3 region has the DNA TGCGCCAGCAGCCAGGGACAGGGAGACAATGAGCAGTTCTTC. Drawing the rest from reference TRBV5-1 and TRBJ2-1, the complete variable domain is KAGVTQTPRYLIKTRGQQVTLSCSPISGHRSVSWYQQTPGQGLQFLFEYFSETQRNKGNFPGRFSGRQFSNSRSEMNVSTLELGDSALYLCASSQGQGDNEQFFGPGTRLTVL.

The J gene is TRBJ1-2, the V gene TRBV18; 7 bases match TRBD1. This CDR3 has 16 amino acids. Trimming removed 3 bases from V and 6 bases from J; junction bases left unmatched: 13. Germline V gene lookup returns CDR1 KGHSH and CDR2 LQKENI. The DNA for the CDR3 is TGTGCCAGCTCACCCACCGTGACAGGGCCAAGGGATGGCTACACCTTC. This gives the protein CASSPTVTGPRDGYTF.

The rearrangement links TRBV18 to TRBJ1-2; 7 bases map to TRBD1. The J segment lost 8 bases and the V segment lost 6 bases, leaving 12 bases of the junction unmatched. Germline V gene data show CDR1 as KGHSH and CDR2 as LQKENI. The CDR3 has 14 residues. The CDR3 here is CASSHRGVEWGYTF. CDR3 nucleotides: TGTGCCAGCTCGCACAGGGGCGTCGAGTGGGGCTACACCTTC.

The chain employs TRBV28 and TRBJ2-7, with D possibly TRBD1 on 6 matching bases. V lost 6 bases and J 7 bases, leaving 13 bases between the germline ends. The germline V gene has CDR1 MDHEN and CDR2 SYDVKM. This CDR3 has 12 amino acids. In DNA, the CDR3 is TGTGCCAGCAGGGACAGCCTGGGGGAGCAGTACTTC. This encodes CASRDSLGEQYF.

This chain connects TRBV6-1 to TRBJ1-5; tentative D call: TRBD1 (5 bases). Germline V CDR1 and CDR2: MNHNS, SASEGT. This CDR3 is built from 13 residues. V lost 6 bases, J lost 8 bases, and 14 bases lay in between. The CDR3 loop is CASRGDWGKPQHF. The DNA for the CDR3 is TGTGCCAGCAGAGGGGACTGGGGGAAGCCCCAGCATTTT.

This clone came up once. The rearrangement uses TRBV29-1 and TRBJ1-4, with D unclear. The V gene's germline CDR1 is SQVTM and CDR2 ANQGSEA. V shed 7 bases and J shed 8 bases, with 8 bases lying between them. This CDR3 has 10 amino acids. In DNA, the CDR3 is TGCAGCGCGATGGAGGAAAAACTGTTTTTT. It yields the protein CSAMEEKLFF.

The V gene is TRBV9, the J gene TRBJ2-1; maybe TRBD2 (5 bases). Looked up from germline, CDR1 is SGDLS and CDR2 is YYNGEE. V lost 2 bases, J lost 9 bases, and 9 bases lay in between. The CDR3 is made up of 12 amino acids. DNA of the CDR3: TGTGCCAGCAGCGTCGAGGGAAGTGAGCAGTTCTTC. Protein product: CASSVEGSEQFF.

This chain connects TRBV6-5 to TRBJ2-6; D is undetermined. There are 13 residues in the CDR3. Germline values: CDR1 MNHEY, CDR2 SVGAGI. V lost 4 bases and J lost 4, with 5 bases in between. CDR3 region: CASSFRGANVLTF. CDR3 coding DNA: TGTGCCAGCAGTTTCCGGGGGGCCAACGTCCTGACTTTC.

The CDR3 spells CATKTGNHPDYGYTF. Written as DNA, the CDR3 is TGTGCCACCAAGACAGGTAACCATCCTGACTATGGCTACACCTTC. The J gene is TRBJ1-2, the V gene TRBV6-5; D may be TRBD1 (6 bases). Germline V gene lookup returns CDR1 MNHEY and CDR2 SVGAGI. The CDR3 sequence is 15 residues long. Trimming took 10 bases from V and 3 from J, leaving 21 bases between them.

The rearrangement links TRBV28 to TRBJ1-5; 7 nucleotides line up with TRBD1. This CDR3 spans 13 amino acids. CDR1 and CDR2 from the germline V gene are MDHEN and SYDVKM. The V gene end was trimmed by 5 bases and the J gene end by 4 bases; junction bases not matched to a gene: 2. The CDR3 DNA reads TGTGCCAGCAGTGGCAGGGGGAATCAGCCCCAGCATTTT. The encoded protein is CASSGRGNQPQHF.

The chain couples TRBV28 to TRBJ1-4; D uncertain. The germline V gene has CDR1 MDHEN and CDR2 SYDVKM. The ends were cut back, 8 bases at V and 5 bases at J, with 9 bases in the middle. The CDR3 contains 12 residues. The chain's CDR3 is CASGRLNEKLFF. CDR3 DNA sequence: TGTGCCAGCGGGAGGTTAAATGAAAAACTGTTTTTT.

This clone came up a few times. The V gene is TRBV10-3, the J gene TRBJ1-2; D gene uncertain. CDR3 length: 12 amino acids. The germline V gene has CDR1 ENHRY and CDR2 SYGVKD. Trimming shortened V by 6 bases and J by 1 base, and 6 bases separated the two germline ends. Here the CDR3 DNA reads TGTGCCATCAGCACAGTTAACTATGGCTACACCTTC. This sequence encodes CAISTVNYGYTF.

The V call is TRBV5-6, the J call TRBJ2-7; 9 nucleotides agree with TRBD1. CDR1 and CDR2 (germline): SGHDT, YYEEEE. The CDR3 has 13 residues. With 4 bases clipped from V and 7 bases from J, the junction kept 6 bases outside the gene matches. The CDR3: CASSHRTGDEQYF. The CDR3 DNA is TGTGCCAGCAGCCATCGGACAGGGGATGAGCAGTACTTC.

The chain's CDR3 is CASSLASGAYNEQFF. The CDR3 DNA reads TGTGCCAGCAGCTTGGCTAGCGGGGCCTACAATGAGCAGTTCTTC. This rearrangement joins TRBV5-5 to TRBJ2-1; 9 bases are a match to TRBD2. Per germline, CDR1 SGHKS and CDR2 YYEKEE (reference sequence). The length of the CDR3 is 15 residues. The V gene end was trimmed by 0 bases and the J gene end by 2 bases; junction bases not matched to a gene: 0.

The chain uses TRBV5-6 and TRBJ2-5; weak D call: TRBD2 (5 bases). V lost 4 bases and J 7 bases, leaving 17 bases between the germline ends. The CDR3 has 14 amino acids. The V gene's germline CDR1 is SGHDT and CDR2 YYEEEE. CDR3 loop: CASSPWAGSGTQYF. DNA of the CDR3: TGTGCCAGCAGCCCTTGGGCGGGTTCGGGGACCCAGTACTTC.

The chain combines TRBV7-9 with TRBJ1-3; a weak D match, TRBD1 (5 bases). The length of the CDR3 is 16 residues. V was trimmed by 5 bases and J by 0 bases, leaving 14 bases between them. Germline CDR1 and CDR2: SEHNR and FQNEAQ (reference sequence). In DNA form, the CDR3 reads TGTGCCAGCAGCCCTCTGGACACCTACTCTGGAAACACCATATATTTT. Its protein product is CASSPLDTYSGNTIYF.

This clone was seen a few times. J is TRBJ2-2 and V is TRBV10-3; the match to TRBD2 covers 9 bases. V shed 6 bases, J shed 0 bases, and the junction held 5 bases outside the gene matches. This CDR3 region has 16 residues. Germline loops: CDR1 ENHRY, CDR2 SYGVKD. The CDR3 DNA is TGTGCCATCAGAAAAGCTAGCGGGACGAACACCGGGGAGCTGTTTTTT. It codes for CAIRKASGTNTGELFF.